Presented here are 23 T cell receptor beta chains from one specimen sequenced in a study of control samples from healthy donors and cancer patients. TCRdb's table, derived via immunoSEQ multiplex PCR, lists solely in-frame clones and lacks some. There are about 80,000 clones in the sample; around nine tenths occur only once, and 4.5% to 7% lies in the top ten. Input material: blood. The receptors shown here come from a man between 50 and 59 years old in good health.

The CDR3 DNA reads as TGTGCCACCAGCAGAGACAGGGGGATGAACACTGAAGCTTTCTTT. Translating it yields CATSRDRGMNTEAFF. The V and J genes are TRBV15 and TRBJ1-1, with TRBD1 identical over 7 bases. CDR1 is LNHNV and CDR2 is YYDKDF in the germline V gene (reference sequence). The V and J ends lost 0 bases and 0 bases, in that order; junction bases with no gene match: 1. This CDR3 region has 15 residues.

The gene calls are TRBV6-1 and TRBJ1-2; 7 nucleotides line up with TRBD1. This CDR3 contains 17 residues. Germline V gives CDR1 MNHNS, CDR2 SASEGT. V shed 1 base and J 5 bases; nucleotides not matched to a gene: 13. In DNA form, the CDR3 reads TGTGCCAGCAGTGAAGTGGCAGGGGGAGTCGCAAGATATGGCTACACCTTC. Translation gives CASSEVAGGVARYGYTF.

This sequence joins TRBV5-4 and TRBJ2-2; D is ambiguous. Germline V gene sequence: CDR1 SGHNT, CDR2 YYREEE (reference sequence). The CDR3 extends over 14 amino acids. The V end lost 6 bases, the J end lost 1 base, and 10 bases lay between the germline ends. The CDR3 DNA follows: TGTGCCAGCACCACGGGCCAGAACACCGGGGAGCTGTTTTTT. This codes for CASTTGQNTGELFF.

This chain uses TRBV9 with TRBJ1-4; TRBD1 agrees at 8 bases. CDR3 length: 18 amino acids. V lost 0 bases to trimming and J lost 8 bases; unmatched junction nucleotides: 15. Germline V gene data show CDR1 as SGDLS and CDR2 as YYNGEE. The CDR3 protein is CASSVETTGGTGREKLFF. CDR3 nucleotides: TGTGCCAGCAGCGTAGAGACTACCGGGGGGACAGGCAGAGAAAAACTGTTTTTT.

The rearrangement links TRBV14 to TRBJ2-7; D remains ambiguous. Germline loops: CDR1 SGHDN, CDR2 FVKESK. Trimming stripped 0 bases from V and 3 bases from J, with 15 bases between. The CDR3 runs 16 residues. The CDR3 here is CASSQDTASMFYEQYF. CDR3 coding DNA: TGTGCCAGCAGCCAAGATACGGCTTCTATGTTCTACGAGCAGTACTTC. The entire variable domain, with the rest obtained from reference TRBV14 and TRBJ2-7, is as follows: EAGVTQFPSHSVIEKGQTVTLRCDPISGHDNLYWYRRVMGKEIKFLLHFVKESKQDESGMPNNRFLAERTGGTYSTLKVQPAELEDSGVYFCASSQDTASMFYEQYFGPGTRLTVT.

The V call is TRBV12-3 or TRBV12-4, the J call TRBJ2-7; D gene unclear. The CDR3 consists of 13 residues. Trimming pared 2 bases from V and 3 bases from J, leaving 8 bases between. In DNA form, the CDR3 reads TGTGCCAGCAGTTTACAGGCAGGCTACGAGCAGTACTTC. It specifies CASSLQAGYEQYF.

CDR3 sequence: CASSDRGSQPQHF. CDR3 DNA: TGTGCCAGCAGCGACAGGGGGAGTCAGCCCCAGCATTTT. This chain joins TRBV21-1 and TRBJ1-5; the table's D gene call, TRBD1, was not cross checked with the DNA. TRBV21-1 is classified as a pseudogene. The CDR3 loop spans 13 amino acids.

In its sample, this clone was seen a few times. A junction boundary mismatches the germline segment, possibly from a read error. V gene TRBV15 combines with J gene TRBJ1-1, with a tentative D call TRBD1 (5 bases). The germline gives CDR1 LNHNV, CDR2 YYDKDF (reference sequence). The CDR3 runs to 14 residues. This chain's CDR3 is CATSGDGGNTEAFF. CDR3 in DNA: TGTGCCACCAGCGGAGACGGGGGGAACACTGAAGCTTTCTTT.

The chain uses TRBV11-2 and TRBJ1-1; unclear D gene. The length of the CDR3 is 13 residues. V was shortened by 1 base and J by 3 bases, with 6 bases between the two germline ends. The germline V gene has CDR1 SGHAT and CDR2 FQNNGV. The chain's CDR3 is CASSLARDTEAFF. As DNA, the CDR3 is TGTGCCAGCAGCTTAGCGCGGGACACTGAAGCTTTCTTT. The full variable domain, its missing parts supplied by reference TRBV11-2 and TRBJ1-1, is EAGVAQSPRYKIIEKRQSVAFWCNPISGHATLYWYQQILGQGPKLLIQFQNNGVVDDSQLPKDRFSAERLKGVDSTLKIQPAKLEDSAVYLCASSLARDTEAFFGQGTRLTVV.

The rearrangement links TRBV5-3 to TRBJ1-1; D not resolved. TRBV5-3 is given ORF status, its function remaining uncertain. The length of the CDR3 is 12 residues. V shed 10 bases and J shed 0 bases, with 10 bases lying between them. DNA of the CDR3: TGTGCCGAGACGGACTTGAACACTGAAGCTTTCTTT. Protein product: CAETDLNTEAFF.

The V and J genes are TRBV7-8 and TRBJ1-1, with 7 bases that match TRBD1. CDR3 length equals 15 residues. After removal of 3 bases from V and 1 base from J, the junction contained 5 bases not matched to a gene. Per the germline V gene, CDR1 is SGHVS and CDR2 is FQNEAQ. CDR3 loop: CASSFSGTENTEAFF. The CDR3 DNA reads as TGTGCCAGCAGCTTTTCCGGGACAGAGAACACTGAAGCTTTCTTT.

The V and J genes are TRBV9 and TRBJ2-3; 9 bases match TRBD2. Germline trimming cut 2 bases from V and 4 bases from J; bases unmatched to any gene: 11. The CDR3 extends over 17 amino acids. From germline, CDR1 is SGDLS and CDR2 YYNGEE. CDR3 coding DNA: TGTGCCAGCAGCGTTGCGGGGGGGCCAGGGTCATCAGATACGCAGTATTTT. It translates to CASSVAGGPGSSDTQYF.

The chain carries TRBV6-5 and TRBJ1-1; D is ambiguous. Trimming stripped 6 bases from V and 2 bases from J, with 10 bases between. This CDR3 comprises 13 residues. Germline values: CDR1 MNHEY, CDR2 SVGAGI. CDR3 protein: CASSSDGNTEAFF. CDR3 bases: TGTGCCAGCAGCTCCGACGGAAACACTGAAGCTTTCTTT.

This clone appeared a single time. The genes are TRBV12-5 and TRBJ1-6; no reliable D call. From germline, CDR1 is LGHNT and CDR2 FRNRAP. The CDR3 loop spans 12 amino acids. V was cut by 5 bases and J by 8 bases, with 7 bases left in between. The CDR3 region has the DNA TGTGCTAGTGGTGCTCTCTATTCACCCCTCCACTTT. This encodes CASGALYSPLHF.

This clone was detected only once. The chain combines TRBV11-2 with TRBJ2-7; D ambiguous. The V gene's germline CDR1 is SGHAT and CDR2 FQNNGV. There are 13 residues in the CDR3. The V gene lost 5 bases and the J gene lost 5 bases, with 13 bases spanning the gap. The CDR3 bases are TGTGCCAGCAGCCCCGCCCTGACCGACGAGCAGTACTTC. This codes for CASSPALTDEQYF.

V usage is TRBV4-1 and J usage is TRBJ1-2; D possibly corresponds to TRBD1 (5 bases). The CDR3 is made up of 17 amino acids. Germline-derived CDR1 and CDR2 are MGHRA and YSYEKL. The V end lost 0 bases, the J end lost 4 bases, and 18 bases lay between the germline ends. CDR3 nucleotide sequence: TGCGCCAGCAGCCAAGAAAGGGGCCAGGGAGGGACCTATGGCTACACCTTC. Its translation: CASSQERGQGGTYGYTF.

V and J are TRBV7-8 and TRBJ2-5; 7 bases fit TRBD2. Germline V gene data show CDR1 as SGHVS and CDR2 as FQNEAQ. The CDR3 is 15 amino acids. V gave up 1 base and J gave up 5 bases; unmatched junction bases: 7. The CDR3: CASSLGSGGRETQYF. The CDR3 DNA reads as TGTGCCAGCAGCTTAGGATCCGGGGGGAGGGAGACCCAGTACTTC.

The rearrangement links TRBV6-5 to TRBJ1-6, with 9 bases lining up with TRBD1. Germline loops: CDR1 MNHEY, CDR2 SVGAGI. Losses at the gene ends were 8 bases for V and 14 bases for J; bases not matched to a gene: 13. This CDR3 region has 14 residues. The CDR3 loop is CASLNRGRVEALHF. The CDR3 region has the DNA TGTGCCAGCCTTAACAGGGGGCGCGTCGAAGCCCTCCACTTT.

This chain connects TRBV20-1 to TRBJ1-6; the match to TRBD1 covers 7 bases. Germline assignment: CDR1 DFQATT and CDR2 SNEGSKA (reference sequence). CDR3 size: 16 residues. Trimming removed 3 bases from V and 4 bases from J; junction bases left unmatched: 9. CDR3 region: CSASSGGGQYNSPLHF. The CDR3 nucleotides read TGCAGTGCTAGTTCTGGGGGGGGACAGTATAATTCACCCCTCCACTTT.

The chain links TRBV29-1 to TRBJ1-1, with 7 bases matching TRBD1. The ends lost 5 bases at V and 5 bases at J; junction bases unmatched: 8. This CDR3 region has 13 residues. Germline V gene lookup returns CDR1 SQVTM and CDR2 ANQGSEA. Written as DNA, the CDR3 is TGCAGCGTTTCCGGGACAGAGTGGACTGAAGCTTTCTTT. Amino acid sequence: CSVSGTEWTEAFF.

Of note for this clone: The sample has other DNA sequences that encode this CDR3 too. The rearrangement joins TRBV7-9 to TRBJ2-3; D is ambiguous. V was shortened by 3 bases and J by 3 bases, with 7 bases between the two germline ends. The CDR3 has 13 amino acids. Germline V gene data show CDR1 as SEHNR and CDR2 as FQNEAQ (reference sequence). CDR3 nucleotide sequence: TGTGCCAGCAGCTTGGATGGGACAGATACGCAGTATTTT. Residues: CASSLDGTDTQYF.

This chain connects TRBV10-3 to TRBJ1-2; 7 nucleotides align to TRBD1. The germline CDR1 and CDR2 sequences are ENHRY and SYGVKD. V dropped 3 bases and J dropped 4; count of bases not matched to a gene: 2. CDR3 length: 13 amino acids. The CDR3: CAISEGGGYGYTF. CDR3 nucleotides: TGTGCCATCAGTGAAGGGGGCGGCTATGGCTACACCTTC.

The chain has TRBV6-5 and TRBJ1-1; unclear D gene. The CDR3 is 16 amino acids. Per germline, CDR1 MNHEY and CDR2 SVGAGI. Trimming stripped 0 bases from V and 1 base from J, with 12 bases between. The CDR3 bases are TGTGCCAGCAGTTACTCGATGTACGTATCGAACACTGAAGCTTTCTTT. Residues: CASSYSMYVSNTEAFF.